This T cell receptor beta chain was recorded in a study of T cells after yellow fever vaccination. TCR cDNA was made by 5'RACE template switching, adding a universal primer site and UMIs. TCRdb itself ran the 5' RACE reads through MiXCR, one entry per CDR3 protein. The sample shows 110,000 to 150,000 distinct CDR3 sequences, less than 8.5% of them seen only once. Study-wide results and caveats: The secondary response was weaker, and its peak arrived faster, on day 5 versus 15. Few clonotypes appeared in both CD4 and CD8 compartments.

Many counts were recorded for this clonotype. No antigen is known for it. One end of the junction does not line up with germline, which may come from a read error. Germline V gene lookup returns CDR1 SGHNT and CDR2 YENEEA. The CDR3 runs 12 residues. This TCR was sampled from a man aged 25-45 years who received the YFV17D yellow fever vaccine. The chain is built from TRBV11-3 and TRBJ2-1; D could derive from TRBD1 or TRBD2 (5 bases each). This specimen was CD4+ T cells sorted from PBMCs, taken 10 days after the yellow fever booster vaccination. The CDR3 DNA is TGTGCCAGCAGCTCACCCTCCGGGACGCAATTTTTC. Protein product: CASSSPSGTQFF.